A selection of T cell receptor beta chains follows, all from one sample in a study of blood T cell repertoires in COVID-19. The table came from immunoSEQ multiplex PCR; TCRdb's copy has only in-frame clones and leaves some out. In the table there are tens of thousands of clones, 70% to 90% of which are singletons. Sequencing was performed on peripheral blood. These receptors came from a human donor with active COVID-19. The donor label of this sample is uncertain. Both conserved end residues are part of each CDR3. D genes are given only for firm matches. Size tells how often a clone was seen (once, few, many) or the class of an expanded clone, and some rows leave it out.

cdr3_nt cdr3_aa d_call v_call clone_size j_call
TGTGCCAGCAGTTTTAGCGGGGGGTGGGAGACCCAGTACTTC CASSFSGGWETQYF TRBD2 TRBV27 . TRBJ2-5
TGTGCCATCAGTGATCAGGGGCGCAGCTATGGCTACACCTTC CAISDQGRSYGYTF . TRBV10-3 . TRBJ1-2
TGTGCCAGCAGCGTAGGCGGCGGGAGAACCACAGATACGCAGTATTTT CASSVGGGRTTDTQYF TRBD2 TRBV9 once TRBJ2-3
TGTGCCAGCAGCTGGGTAGGGGGGAACACTGAAGCTTTCTTT CASSWVGGNTEAFF . TRBV7-3 few TRBJ1-1
TGCGCCAGCAGCTTAGCAGCGGGAGATCTAGCCGAGCAGTACTTC CASSLAAGDLAEQYF TRBD2 TRBV5-1 . TRBJ2-7
TGTGCCAGCAGCTCAGCTAGTCACCAAGAGACCCAGTACTTC CASSSASHQETQYF . TRBV7-2 . TRBJ2-5
TGTGCCAGCAGCCAACAGGGAAAGGGCTACAATGAGCAGTTCTTC CASSQQGKGYNEQFF . TRBV11-3 . TRBJ2-1
TGCGCCAGCAGCTTGCAGGGGTCCCCCAATCAGCCCCAGCATTTT CASSLQGSPNQPQHF . TRBV5-1 . TRBJ1-5
TGTGCCAGCAGCCCCGGACTAGCGGGGGGTCAAGAGACCCAGTACTTC CASSPGLAGGQETQYF TRBD2 TRBV3-1/TRBV3-2 . TRBJ2-5
TGTGCCAGCAGCGTAGGGCCCGCTAGCTCCTATAATTCACCCCTCCACTTT CASSVGPASSYNSPLHF . TRBV9 . TRBJ1-6
TGTGCCAGCAGTTACGTGGAGGGGGCCGTTAACGCTTTCTTT CASSYVEGAVNAFF TRBD1 TRBV6-6 . TRBJ1-1
TGTGCCAGCAGTGAAGCTCTAGCGGGAGGTAACGAGCAGTACTTC CASSEALAGGNEQYF TRBD2 TRBV2 . TRBJ2-7
TGTGCCAGCTCACCCACGTCGGGACAGAGTGAGCAGTTCTTC CASSPTSGQSEQFF TRBD1 TRBV18 . TRBJ2-1
TGTGCCAGCAGTGAACCGGGACAGGGGGAAGGTGAAGCTTTCTTT CASSEPGQGEGEAFF TRBD1 TRBV6-1 . TRBJ1-1
TGTGCCAGCAGCTTAGCGGAAGCGGGGGGGGAGCTGTTTTTT CASSLAEAGGELFF TRBD2 TRBV7-9 once TRBJ2-2
TGTGCCAGCTGGGGCACGAGCGGGAGGGCCCATGAGCAGTTCTTC CASWGTSGRAHEQFF TRBD2 TRBV28 . TRBJ2-1
TGTGCCAACCGGGTCTCCGACTACGAGCAGTACTTC CANRVSDYEQYF . TRBV2 . TRBJ2-7
TGTGCCAGCAGCAGCCAGATGACTCCGTTCTCTGGGGCCAACGTCCTGACTTTC CASSSQMTPFSGANVLTF . TRBV11-3 . TRBJ2-6
TGTGCCAGCAGCCCAGGACAGATACGCTCTGGGGCCAACGTCCTGACTTTC CASSPGQIRSGANVLTF . TRBV2 . TRBJ2-6
TGCGCCAGCAGCCAAGGACAGGGTCAAAATTCACCCCTCCACTTT CASSQGQGQNSPLHF TRBD1 TRBV4-1 . TRBJ1-6
TGTGCCACCAGCAGACAACAGGGCGCCTACAATGAGCAGTTCTTC CATSRQQGAYNEQFF . TRBV15 . TRBJ2-1
TGCGCCAGCAGTAACGGACAGGGGATATGGGCAGATACGCAGTATTTT CASSNGQGIWADTQYF TRBD1 TRBV5-1 few TRBJ2-3
TGTGCCAGCGCACGGGGGTATGGGGCCAACGTCCTGACTTTC CASARGYGANVLTF . TRBV5-4 . TRBJ2-6
TGTGCCAGCACCCGGGGGGGGGTGGACACCGGGGAGCTGTTTTTT CASTRGGVDTGELFF TRBD2 TRBV5-4 . TRBJ2-2
TGTGCCAGCTCACTAACAGGGATTCCTAATGAAAAACTGTTTTTT CASSLTGIPNEKLFF . TRBV18 . TRBJ1-4
TGCGCCAGCAGCTTTCGGCTAGCGGGGAGCACCGGGGAGCTGTTTTTT CASSFRLAGSTGELFF TRBD2 TRBV5-1 . TRBJ2-2
TGTGCCACCAGTGGAGCGGACAGGGGGTCGGGCGGGGAGCTGTTTTTT CATSGADRGSGGELFF TRBD1 TRBV24-1 . TRBJ2-2
TGTGCCAGCAGTACACAGGGGCGGGGAAACACCGGGGAGCTGTTTTTT CASSTQGRGNTGELFF . TRBV3-1/TRBV3-2 . TRBJ2-2
TGCGCCAGCAGCTTGAGTGGGACTCAAGAGACCCAGTACTTC CASSLSGTQETQYF . TRBV5-1 . TRBJ2-5
TGTGCCAGCAGCAAGAGGGGGCGAGGGGGCGTGCAGCCCCAGCATTTT CASSKRGRGGVQPQHF . TRBV21-1 . TRBJ1-5
TGTGCCAGCAGTCCCAGCACCGCAGGGGTCTACGAGCAGTACTTC CASSPSTAGVYEQYF . TRBV28 . TRBJ2-7
TGTGCTAGTGGTTTGGTCCAGAGGATTGGAAACACCATATATTTT CASGLVQRIGNTIYF . TRBV12-5 . TRBJ1-3
TGTGCCAGCTCACCATTAGGGACACAACCTGGGGACATTCAGTACTTC CASSPLGTQPGDIQYF . TRBV18 . TRBJ2-4
TGTGCCAGCGCGCGGGGGGGCCTTGAGACCCAGTACTTC CASARGGLETQYF TRBD2 TRBV9 . TRBJ2-5
TGCGCCAGCAGCTTTGGATCCATACAGTCCTACGAGCAGTACTTC CASSFGSIQSYEQYF . TRBV5-1 once TRBJ2-7
TGCGCCAGCAGCTTGGCCCCGGGCTCCTACGAGCAGTACTTC CASSLAPGSYEQYF . TRBV5-1 . TRBJ2-7
TGTGCCAGCAGCGTCGGGGGTAGCTCTGGAAACACCATATATTTT CASSVGGSSGNTIYF . TRBV6-5 . TRBJ1-3
TGTGCCAGCAGCTCCCTCAGCAGGGCCCACAATGAGCAGTTCTTC CASSSLSRAHNEQFF . TRBV5-4 . TRBJ2-1
TGTGCCAGCAGCCAGGCTCACCTGGCGGGAGAGTCTGATACGCAGTATTTT CASSQAHLAGESDTQYF TRBD2 TRBV4-2 . TRBJ2-3
TGTGCCAGCTTTGCAGGGGGCCGGGATGGCTACACCTTC CASFAGGRDGYTF TRBD1 TRBV3-1/TRBV3-2 . TRBJ1-2
TGTGCCAGCAGCTTAGCGCGAAAGGCGGGGGGGCCCGTAGATACGCAGTATTTT CASSLARKAGGPVDTQYF TRBD2 TRBV7-6 . TRBJ2-3
TGTGCCAGCAGAGCATGGGGGACTAGCGGTTTGACCGGGGAGCTGTTTTTT CASRAWGTSGLTGELFF TRBD2 TRBV2 . TRBJ2-2
TGTGCCAGCAGCTTAGAACTAGCGGGGGCTTACGAGCAGTACTTC CASSLELAGAYEQYF TRBD2 TRBV11-2 . TRBJ2-7
TGTGCCGTACAGGGCACAGGGAACACTGAAGCTTTCTTT CAVQGTGNTEAFF . TRBV30 . TRBJ1-1
TGTGCCAGCAGCTTAGGACATGTGGAGACCCAGTACTTC CASSLGHVETQYF . TRBV7-6 . TRBJ2-5
TGTGCCAGCAGCCAGGGCGGGGGGACCTACAATGAGCAGTTCTTC CASSQGGGTYNEQFF TRBD2 TRBV3-1/TRBV3-2 . TRBJ2-1
TGTGCCAGCAGTTACTCCGGGGGAGGGGCCCAGCATTTT CASSYSGGGAQHF . TRBV6-5 . TRBJ1-5
TGTGCATCTGGGACAGGGGTCAATCAGCCCCAGCATTTT CASGTGVNQPQHF . TRBV12-2 . TRBJ1-5
TGTGCCAGTAGTACGCCAATACAGGGAGGGAATCAGCCCCAGCATTTT CASSTPIQGGNQPQHF . TRBV19 . TRBJ1-5
TGTGCCAGCAGCTTCGAAGGGGAGGGTGAAGCTTTCTTT CASSFEGEGEAFF . TRBV9 . TRBJ1-1
TGTGCCAGCAGCGTAGATGGGGGGAGCTCCTACGAGCAGTACTTC CASSVDGGSSYEQYF . TRBV9 . TRBJ2-7